This T cell receptor beta chain comes out of a study of CD8+ T cells in alopecia areata. The treatment here: oral pan-JAK inhibitor, 5-10 mg twice daily. Using a FACSAria, the CD4+ and CD8+ T cells were sorted from the PBMCs. A few counts support this clone. Its specificity is not known. Other nucleotide sequences in the sample specify the same CDR3. Study results and caveats: Numerous clones, expanded in lesions, remained in scalp and blood during tofacitinib. On tofacitinib, scalp clonality and expanded CD8+ clones among top 100 fell significantly.

CDR3 length: 12 amino acids. Germline lookup yields CDR1 GTSNPN and CDR2 SVGIG (reference sequence). V shed 0 bases and J shed 0 bases, with 2 bases lying between them. RNA, once extracted, was reverse transcribed into cDNA for use as the sequencing template. This table comes from immunoSEQ multiplex PCR, and its TCRdb copy is limited to in-frame clones, with some not included. The sample lists about 190,000 clones, approximately 60% seen once, with around 0.7% in the top ten. The chain employs TRBV30 and TRBJ1-1, with D uncertain. Material: CD4+ T cells sorted from blood, obtained at week 4, from a patient treated with tofacitinib. The receptor was derived from a human donor with alopecia areata. This CDR3 reads CAWSVMNTEAFF. The DNA of the CDR3 is TGTGCCTGGAGTGTAATGAACACTGAAGCTTTCTTT. The variable domain in full, completed from reference TRBV30 and TRBJ1-1, reads SQTIHQWPATLVQPVGSPLSLECTVEGTSNPNLYWYRQAAGRGLQLLFYSVGIGQISSEVPQNLSASRPQDRQFILSSKKLLLSDSGFYLCAWSVMNTEAFFGQGTRLTVV.